This TCR beta chain was documented in a study of early stage breast cancer tumors. Study-level information: ER+/PR+/HER2- status applied to about 70% of the 16 invasive breast tumors. Among some twelve ER+/PR+/HER2- tumors, eight were ductal, four lobular.

Study outcomes and limitations: Tumor and normal breast were distinguished via blood comparison in about 90% of the 16 patients.

Data came from immunoSEQ multiplex PCR; TCRdb stores just in-frame clones and leaves some out. This table holds 35,000 to 45,000 clones, 65% to 75% found once. Concerning this clone itself: Antigen: not known.

Germline CDR1 and CDR2: SGHAT and FQNNGV. V was clipped by 0 bases and J by 5 bases, with 10 bases between them. This CDR3 has 14 amino acids. The sequence was obtained from a person between 55 and 70 years old with breast cancer. Material for sequencing was blood. V gene TRBV11-2 combines with J gene TRBJ2-5; TRBD1 or TRBD2 may be the D gene (7 bases each). This CDR3 reads CASSLDRGGETQYF. The CDR3 region has the DNA TGTGCCAGCAGCTTAGACAGGGGGGGCGAGACCCAGTACTTC.